This T cell receptor beta chain was observed in a study of OX40 agonist ivuxolimab in advanced cancers. The repertoire was sequenced with immunoSEQ multiplex PCR; TCRdb's copy has only in-frame clones and lacks some. Of under 70,000 clones in the sample, about nine tenths were seen once. V was clipped by 4 bases and J by 3 bases, with 9 bases between them. This CDR3 has 13 amino acids. The germline V gene encodes CDR1 MRHNA and CDR2 SNTAGT. This chain uses TRBV6-4 with TRBJ1-1; perhaps TRBD1 as D (5 bases). The sequence came from an adult with an advanced solid tumor such as melanoma, head and neck, liver or kidney cancer. This specimen consisted of CD4+ or CD8+ T cells sorted from blood, obtained in a trial of the OX40 agonist ivuxolimab. CDR3 loop: CASSAGLDTEAFF. The CDR3 DNA follows: TGTGCCAGCAGTGCAGGGTTGGACACTGAAGCTTTCTTT.